This T cell receptor beta chain was recovered during a study of T cells in localized non-small cell lung cancer. Clones were sequenced by immunoSEQ multiplex PCR, and TCRdb holds only the in-frame ones, with some missing. Among under 100,000 clones listed, 88% were seen once. The receptor comes from a woman aged 35-75 years with stage I squamous cell lung carcinoma. Material: peripheral blood, obtained before any cancer treatment.

The CDR3 DNA reads TGCGCCAGCAGCTTGGATTTCAACGTCCTGACTTTC. It is translated as CASSLDFNVLTF. The rearrangement uses TRBV5-1 and TRBJ2-6; no definite D call. Germline V gene data show CDR1 as SGHRS and CDR2 as YFSETQ. Between the trimmed V and J ends, which lost 0 bases and 9 bases, there was a span of 4 bases. This CDR3 is 12 amino acids long.